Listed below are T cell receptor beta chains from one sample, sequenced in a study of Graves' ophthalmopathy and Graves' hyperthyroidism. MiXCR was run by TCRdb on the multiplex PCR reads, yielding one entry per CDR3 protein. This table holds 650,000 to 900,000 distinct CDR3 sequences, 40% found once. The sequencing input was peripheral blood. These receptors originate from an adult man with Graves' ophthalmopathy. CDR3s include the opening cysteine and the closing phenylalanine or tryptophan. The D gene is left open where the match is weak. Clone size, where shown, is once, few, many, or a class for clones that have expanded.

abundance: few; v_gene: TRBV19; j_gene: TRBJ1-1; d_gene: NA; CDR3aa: CASSIDSWFTGRTEAFF; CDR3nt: TGTGCCAGTAGTATAGATTCTTGGTTTACAGGGCGAACTGAAGCTTTCTTT
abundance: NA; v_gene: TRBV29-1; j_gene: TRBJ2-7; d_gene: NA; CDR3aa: CSSYSGDDYEQYF; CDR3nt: TGCAGCAGTTACTCAGGGGACGACTACGAGCAGTACTTC
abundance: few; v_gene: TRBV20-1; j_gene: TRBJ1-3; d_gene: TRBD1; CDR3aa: CSASAGGGIGNTIYF; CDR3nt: TGCAGTGCTAGTGCAGGGGGTGGAATCGGAAACACCATATATTTT
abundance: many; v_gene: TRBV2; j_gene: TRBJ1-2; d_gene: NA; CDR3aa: CASSEALNRPNYGYTF; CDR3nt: TGTGCCAGCAGTGAAGCGCTTAACAGGCCTAACTATGGCTACACCTTC
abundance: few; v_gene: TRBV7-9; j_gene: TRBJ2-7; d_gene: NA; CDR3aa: CASSFGSPDEQYF; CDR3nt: TGTGCCAGCAGTTTCGGGTCACCCGACGAGCAGTACTTC
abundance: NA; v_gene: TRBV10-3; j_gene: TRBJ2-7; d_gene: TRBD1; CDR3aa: CAISVRDRGWNEQYF; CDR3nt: TGTGCCATCAGTGTCCGGGACAGGGGTTGGAACGAGCAGTACTTC
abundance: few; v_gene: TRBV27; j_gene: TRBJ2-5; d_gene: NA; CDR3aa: CASSPLRQETQYF; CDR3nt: TGTGCCAGCAGTCCCCTCCGCCAAGAGACCCAGTACTTC
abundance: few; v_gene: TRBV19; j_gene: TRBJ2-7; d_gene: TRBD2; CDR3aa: CASSIGLAEYYEQYF; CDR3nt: TGTGCCAGTAGTATCGGACTAGCGGAATACTACGAGCAGTACTTC
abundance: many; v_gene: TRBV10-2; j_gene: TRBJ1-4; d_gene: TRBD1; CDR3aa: CASMIGQGDEKLFF; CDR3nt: TGCGCCAGCATGATCGGACAGGGCGATGAAAAACTGTTTTTT
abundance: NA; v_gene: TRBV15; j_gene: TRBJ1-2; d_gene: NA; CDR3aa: CATSSRDGKNYGYTF; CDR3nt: TGTGCCACCAGCAGCCGGGACGGAAAAAACTATGGCTACACCTTC
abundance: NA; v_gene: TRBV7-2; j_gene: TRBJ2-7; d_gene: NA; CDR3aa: CASSEAKWQGRAF; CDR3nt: TGTGCCAGCAGTGAAGCGAAATGGCAGGGGAGGGCCTTC
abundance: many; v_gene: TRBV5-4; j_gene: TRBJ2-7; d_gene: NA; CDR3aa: CASSLVGGRYEQYF; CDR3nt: TGTGCCAGCAGCTTGGTCGGGGGCCGGTACGAGCAGTACTTC
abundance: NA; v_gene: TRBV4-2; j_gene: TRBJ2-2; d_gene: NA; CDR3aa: CASDSIETGELFF; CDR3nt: TGTGCCAGCGACAGCATTGAAACCGGGGAGCTGTTTTTT
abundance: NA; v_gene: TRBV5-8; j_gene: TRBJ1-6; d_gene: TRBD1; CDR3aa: CASTGTGTGVDNSPLHF; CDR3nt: TGTGCCAGCACAGGGACCGGGACAGGGGTGGATAATTCACCCCTCCACTTT